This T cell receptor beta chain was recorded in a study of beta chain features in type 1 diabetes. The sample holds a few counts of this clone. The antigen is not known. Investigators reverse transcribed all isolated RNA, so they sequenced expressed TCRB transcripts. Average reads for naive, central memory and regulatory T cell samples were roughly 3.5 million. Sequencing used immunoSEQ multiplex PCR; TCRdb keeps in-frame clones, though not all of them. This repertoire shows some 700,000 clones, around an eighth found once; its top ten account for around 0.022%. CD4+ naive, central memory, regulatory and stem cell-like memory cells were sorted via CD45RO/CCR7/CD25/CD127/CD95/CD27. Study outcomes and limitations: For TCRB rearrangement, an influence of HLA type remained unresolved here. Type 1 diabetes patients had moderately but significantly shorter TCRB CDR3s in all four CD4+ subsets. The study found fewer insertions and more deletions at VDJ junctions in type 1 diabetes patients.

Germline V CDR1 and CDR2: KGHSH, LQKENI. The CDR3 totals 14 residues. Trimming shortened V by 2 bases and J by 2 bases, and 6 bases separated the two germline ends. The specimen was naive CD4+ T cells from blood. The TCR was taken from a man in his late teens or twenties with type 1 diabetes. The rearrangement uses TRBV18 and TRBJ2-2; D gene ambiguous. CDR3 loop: CASSPTTNTGELFF. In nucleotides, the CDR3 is TGTGCCAGCTCACCAACGACCAACACCGGGGAGCTGTTTTTT. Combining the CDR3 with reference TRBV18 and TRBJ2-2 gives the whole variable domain NAGVMQNPRHLVRRRGQEARLRCSPMKGHSHVYWYRQLPEEGLKFMVYLQKENIIDESGMPKERFSAEFPKEGPSILRIQQVVRGDSAAYFCASSPTTNTGELFFGEGSRLTVL.